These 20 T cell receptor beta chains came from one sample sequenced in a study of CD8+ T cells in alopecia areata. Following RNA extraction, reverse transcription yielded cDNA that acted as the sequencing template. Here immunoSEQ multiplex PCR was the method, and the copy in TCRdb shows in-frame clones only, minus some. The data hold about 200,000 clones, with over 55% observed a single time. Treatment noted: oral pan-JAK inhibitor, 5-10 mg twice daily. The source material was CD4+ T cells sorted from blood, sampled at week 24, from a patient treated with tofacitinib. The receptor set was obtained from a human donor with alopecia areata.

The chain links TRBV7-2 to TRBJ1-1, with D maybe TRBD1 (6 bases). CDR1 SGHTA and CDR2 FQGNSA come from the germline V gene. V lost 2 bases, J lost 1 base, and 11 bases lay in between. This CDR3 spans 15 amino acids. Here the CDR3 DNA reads TGTGCCAGCAGCTTAACGGGACACCGGAACACTGAAGCTTTCTTT. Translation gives CASSLTGHRNTEAFF.

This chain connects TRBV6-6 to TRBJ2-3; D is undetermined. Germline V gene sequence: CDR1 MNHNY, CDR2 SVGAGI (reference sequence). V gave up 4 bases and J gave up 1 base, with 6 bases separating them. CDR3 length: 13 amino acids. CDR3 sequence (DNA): TGTGCCAGCAGTTTCGGCGGCACAGATACGCAGTATTTT. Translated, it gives CASSFGGTDTQYF.

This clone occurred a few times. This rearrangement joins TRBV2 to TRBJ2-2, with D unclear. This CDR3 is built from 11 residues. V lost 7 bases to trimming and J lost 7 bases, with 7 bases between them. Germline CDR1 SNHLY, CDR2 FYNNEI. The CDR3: CASMADGELFF. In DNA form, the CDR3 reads TGTGCCAGCATGGCGGACGGGGAGCTGTTTTTT. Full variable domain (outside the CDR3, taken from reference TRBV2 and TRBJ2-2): EPEVTQTPSHQVTQMGQEVILRCVPISNHLYFYWYRQILGQKVEFLVSFYNNEISEKSEIFDDQFSVERPDGSNFTLKIRSTKLEDSAMYFCASMADGELFFGEGSRLTVL.

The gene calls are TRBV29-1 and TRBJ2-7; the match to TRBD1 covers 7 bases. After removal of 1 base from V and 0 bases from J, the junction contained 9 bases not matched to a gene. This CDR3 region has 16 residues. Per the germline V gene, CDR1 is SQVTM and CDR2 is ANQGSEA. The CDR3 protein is CSVEGWESGGSYEQYF. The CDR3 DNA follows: TGCAGCGTTGAAGGGTGGGAGTCAGGGGGCTCCTACGAGCAGTACTTC.

The DNA of the CDR3 is TGTGCCTGGAGTGTACTGTCGGGGACCGGGGAGCTGTTTTTT. It is translated as CAWSVLSGTGELFF. The chain joins TRBV30 to TRBJ2-2; maybe TRBD2 (5 bases). The germline CDR1 and CDR2 sequences are GTSNPN and SVGIG (reference sequence). Trimming took 0 bases from V and 5 from J, leaving 10 bases between them. The CDR3 has 14 amino acids.

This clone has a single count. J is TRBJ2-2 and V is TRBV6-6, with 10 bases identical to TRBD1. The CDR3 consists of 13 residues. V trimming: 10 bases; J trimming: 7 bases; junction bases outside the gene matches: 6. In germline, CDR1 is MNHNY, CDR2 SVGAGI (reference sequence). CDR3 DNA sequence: TGTGCCACCCGACAGGGGGCCAGCGGGGAGCTGTTTTTT. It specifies CATRQGASGELFF.

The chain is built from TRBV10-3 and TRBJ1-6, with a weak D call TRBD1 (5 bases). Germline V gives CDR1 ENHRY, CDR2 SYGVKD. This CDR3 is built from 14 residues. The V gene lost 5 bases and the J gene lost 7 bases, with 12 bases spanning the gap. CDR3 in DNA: TGTGCCATCAGTTCCGGGACGGCAAATTCACCCCTCCACTTT. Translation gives CAISSGTANSPLHF.

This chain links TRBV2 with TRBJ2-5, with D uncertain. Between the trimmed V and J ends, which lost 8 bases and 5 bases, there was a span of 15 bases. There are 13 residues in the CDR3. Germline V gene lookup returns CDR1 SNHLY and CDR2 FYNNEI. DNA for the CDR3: TGTGCCAGCGCTACTAATCCCCCGGAGACCCAGTACTTC. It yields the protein CASATNPPETQYF.

The DNA of the CDR3 is TGTGCCATCAGCCGACAGACCAATTCACCCCTCCACTTT. This codes for CAISRQTNSPLHF. The genes are TRBV10-3 and TRBJ1-6; a weak D match, TRBD1 (5 bases). The V and J ends lost 6 bases and 7 bases respectively, with 10 bases between them. Germline CDR1 reads ENHRY; CDR2 reads SYGVKD. The CDR3 spans 13 residues.

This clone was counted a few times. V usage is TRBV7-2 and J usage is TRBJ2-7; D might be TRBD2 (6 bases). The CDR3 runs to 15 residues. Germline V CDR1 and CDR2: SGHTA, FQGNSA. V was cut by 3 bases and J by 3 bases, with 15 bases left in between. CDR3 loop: CASSLGLRLFYEQYF. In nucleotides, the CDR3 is TGTGCCAGCAGCTTGGGACTGAGACTTTTCTACGAGCAGTACTTC.

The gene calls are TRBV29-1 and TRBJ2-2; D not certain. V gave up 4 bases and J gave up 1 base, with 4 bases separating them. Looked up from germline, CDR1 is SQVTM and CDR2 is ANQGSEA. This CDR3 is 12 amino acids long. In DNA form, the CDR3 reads TGCAGCGTTGTTAAGAACACCGGGGAGCTGTTTTTT. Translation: CSVVKNTGELFF.

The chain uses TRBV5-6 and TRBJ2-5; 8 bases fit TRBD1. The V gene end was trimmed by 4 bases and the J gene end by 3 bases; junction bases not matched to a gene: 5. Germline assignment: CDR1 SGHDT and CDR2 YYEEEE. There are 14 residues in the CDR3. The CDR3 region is CASSAPGQEETQYF. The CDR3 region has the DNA TGTGCCAGCAGCGCGCCGGGACAGGAAGAGACCCAGTACTTC.

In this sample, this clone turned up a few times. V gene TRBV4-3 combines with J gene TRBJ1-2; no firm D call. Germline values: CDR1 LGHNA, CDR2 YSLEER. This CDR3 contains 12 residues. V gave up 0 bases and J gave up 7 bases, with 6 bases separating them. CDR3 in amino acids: CASSQDLSGYTF. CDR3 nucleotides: TGCGCCAGCAGCCAAGATCTCTCTGGCTACACCTTC.

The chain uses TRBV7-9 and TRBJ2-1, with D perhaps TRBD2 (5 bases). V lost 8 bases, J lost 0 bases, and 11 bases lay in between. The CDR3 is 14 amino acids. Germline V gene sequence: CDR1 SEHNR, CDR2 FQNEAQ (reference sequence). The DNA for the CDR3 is TGTGCCAGCGAGGGCCCAAGCTCCTACAATGAGCAGTTCTTC. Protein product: CASEGPSSYNEQFF. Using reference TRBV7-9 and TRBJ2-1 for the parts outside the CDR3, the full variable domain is DTGVSQNPRHKITKRGQNVTFRCDPISEHNRLYWYRQTLGQGPEFLTYFQNEAQLEKSRLLSDRFSAERPKGSFSTLEIQRTEQGDSAMYLCASEGPSSYNEQFFGPGTRLTVL.

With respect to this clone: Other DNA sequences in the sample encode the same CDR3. CDR3: CASSLAYTDTQYF. CDR3 nucleotide sequence: TGTGCCAGCAGCTTAGCCTACACAGATACGCAGTATTTT. V and J are TRBV7-2 and TRBJ2-3, with D unresolved. The CDR3 length is 13 residues. V gave up 0 bases and J gave up 2 bases, with 3 bases separating them. Germline V CDR1 and CDR2: SGHTA, FQGNSA.

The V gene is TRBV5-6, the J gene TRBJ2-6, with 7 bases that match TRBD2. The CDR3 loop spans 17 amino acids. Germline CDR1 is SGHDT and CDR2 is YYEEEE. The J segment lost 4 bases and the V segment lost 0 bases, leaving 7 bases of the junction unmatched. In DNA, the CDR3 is TGTGCCAGCAGCTTGGCCACTAGCGTCTTAGGGGCCAACGTCCTGACTTTC. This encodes CASSLATSVLGANVLTF.

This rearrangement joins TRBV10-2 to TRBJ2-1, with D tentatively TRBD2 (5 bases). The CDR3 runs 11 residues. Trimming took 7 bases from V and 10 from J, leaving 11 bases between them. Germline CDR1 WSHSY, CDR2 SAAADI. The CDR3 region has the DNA TGCGCCAGCATGGACTTTACCGAGCAGTTCTTC. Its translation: CASMDFTEQFF.

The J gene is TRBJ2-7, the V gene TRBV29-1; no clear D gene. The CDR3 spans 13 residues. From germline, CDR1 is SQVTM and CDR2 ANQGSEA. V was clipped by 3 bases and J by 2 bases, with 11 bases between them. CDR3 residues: CSVDGGTTYEQYF. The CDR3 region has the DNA TGCAGCGTTGATGGTGGAACAACCTACGAGCAGTACTTC.

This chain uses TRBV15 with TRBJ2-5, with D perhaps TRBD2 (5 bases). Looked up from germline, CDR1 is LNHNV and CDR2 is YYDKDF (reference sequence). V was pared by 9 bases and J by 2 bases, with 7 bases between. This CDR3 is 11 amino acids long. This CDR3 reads CATVAQETQYF. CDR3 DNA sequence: TGTGCCACGGTAGCGCAAGAGACCCAGTACTTC.

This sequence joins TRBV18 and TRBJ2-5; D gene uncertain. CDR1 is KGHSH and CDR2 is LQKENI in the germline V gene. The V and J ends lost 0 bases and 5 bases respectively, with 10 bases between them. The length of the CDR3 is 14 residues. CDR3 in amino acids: CASSPPSAEETQYF. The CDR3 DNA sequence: TGTGCCAGCTCACCACCGAGTGCTGAGGAGACCCAGTACTTC. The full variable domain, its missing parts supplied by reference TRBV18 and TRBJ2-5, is NAGVMQNPRHLVRRRGQEARLRCSPMKGHSHVYWYRQLPEEGLKFMVYLQKENIIDESGMPKERFSAEFPKEGPSILRIQQVVRGDSAAYFCASSPPSAEETQYFGPGTRLLVL.